This T cell receptor (beta chain) emerged from a study of early T cells in non-severe SARS-CoV-2 infection. Study-wide results and caveats: In VDJdb matching, anti-spike CD8 responses were favored while private and CD4 specificities went missing.

J was trimmed by 5 bases and V by 4 bases; bases with no gene match: 6. This CDR3 has 15 amino acids. Germline V CDR1 and CDR2: DFQATT, SNEGSKA (reference sequence). This clonotype was recorded a few times. The antigen is not known. Unique molecular identifier tags were affixed to discrete cDNA molecules. TCRdb itself ran the 5' RACE reads through MiXCR, one entry per CDR3 protein. Here the sample spans 65,000 to 95,000 distinct CDR3 sequences, about 9.6% being singletons. The rearrangement joins TRBV20-1 to TRBJ2-2; TRBD2 aligns across 11 bases. Sequencing input: whole blood. This TCR was recovered from an adult who was a healthcare worker with PCR-confirmed SARS-CoV-2 infection or an uninfected control (not recorded which). The DNA of the CDR3 is TGCAGTGCTATAGCGGGAGGGCCTAGAACCGGGGAGCTGTTTTTT. This codes for CSAIAGGPRTGELFF.